The 7 T cell receptor beta chains below were found in one sample sequenced in a study of regulatory T cells in long-lasting Graves disease. Documented time point: persistent/refractory GD, antithyroid drugs over 5 years with positive TRAb. PBMCs provided the RNA from which the TCR library was made. The authors built TCR beta libraries using iRepertoire HTBI primers and Arm-PCR of CDR3 regions. TCRdb recomputed calls from the multiplex PCR reads with MiXCR, one row per CDR3 protein. The profile shows roughly 360,000 distinct CDR3 sequences, around 23% of them singletons. The sample was peripheral blood mononuclear cells (PBMCs), taken when the disease was refractory, from a patient treated with antithyroid drugs. These receptors all stem from a woman between 40 and 50 years old with Graves disease.

The J gene is TRBJ1-4, the V gene TRBV20-1; D may be TRBD1 (6 bases). CDR1 is DFQATT, CDR2 SNEGSKA, per germline (reference sequence). V was shortened by 5 bases and J by 7 bases, with 14 bases between the two germline ends. The CDR3 loop spans 13 amino acids. The CDR3 coding sequence is TGCAGTGCTTACAGGGTCGACGCTGAAAAACTGTTTTTT. Residues: CSAYRVDAEKLFF.

The rearrangement joins TRBV5-1 to TRBJ1-1; 8 bases are a match to TRBD1. The germline V gene has CDR1 SGHRS and CDR2 YFSETQ. The CDR3 consists of 15 residues. The trim removed 0 bases at V and 6 bases at J, leaving 7 bases unmatched. The CDR3 DNA follows: TGCGCCAGCAGCTTGGCCGGACAGGGCGGAGCTGAAGCTTTCTTT. It translates to CASSLAGQGGAEAFF.

This clonotype was detected many times. This chain joins TRBV28 and TRBJ1-5; a possible D gene is TRBD1 (5 bases). The length of the CDR3 is 14 residues. The V end lost 6 bases, the J end lost 11 bases, and 20 bases lay between the germline ends. The germline V gene encodes CDR1 MDHEN and CDR2 SYDVKM. The CDR3 region has the DNA TGTGCCAGCAGGGGGGACTCCTCCGGACTGGCCCAGCATTTT. This codes for CASRGDSSGLAQHF.

The chain couples TRBV10-2 to TRBJ2-7, with D hard to call. V was pared by 3 bases and J by 4 bases, with 10 bases between. The CDR3 length is 13 residues. Germline V gene lookup returns CDR1 WSHSY and CDR2 SAAADI. The CDR3: CASSDPAVYEQYF. CDR3 DNA: TGCGCCAGCAGTGATCCGGCAGTGTACGAGCAGTACTTC.

This clonotype has only a few counts. The chain recombines TRBV28 with TRBJ2-3; maybe TRBD2 (6 bases). With 7 bases removed from V and 6 bases from J, the gap between germline ends came to 14 bases. CDR1 and CDR2 from the germline V gene are MDHEN and SYDVKM. CDR3 length equals 13 residues. The CDR3 protein is CASKGGTTDTQYF. As DNA, the CDR3 is TGTGCCAGCAAGGGAGGAACCACCGATACGCAGTATTTT.

Only a few counts were recorded for this clonotype. This chain uses TRBV10-3 with TRBJ2-2; 7 bases match TRBD1. CDR1 and CDR2 from the germline V gene are ENHRY and SYGVKD. After removal of 8 bases from V and 5 bases from J, the junction contained 20 bases not matched to a gene. The CDR3 is 18 residues long. CDR3 protein: CAISASWPGQLFTGELFF. CDR3 DNA: TGTGCCATCTCCGCTTCGTGGCCGGGACAGCTTTTTACCGGGGAGCTGTTTTTT.

This clonotype was counted many times. The gene calls are TRBV27 and TRBJ1-5, with unresolved D. The CDR3 consists of 14 residues. V lost 2 bases to trimming and J lost 2 bases, with 7 bases between them. Germline V lookup: CDR1 MNHEY, CDR2 SMNVEV (reference sequence). The CDR3, as DNA: TGTGCCAGCAGTTTAGTAAGGGGCAATCAGCCCCAGCATTTT. The encoded protein is CASSLVRGNQPQHF.